A selection of T cell receptor beta chains follows, all from one sample in a study of blood T cell repertoires in COVID-19. Data came from immunoSEQ multiplex PCR; TCRdb stores just in-frame clones and leaves some out. Seen here are around 200,000 clones, 88% observed once, and the top ten hold around 1.1%. The sequenced sample was peripheral blood. All receptors come from a man in his thirties or forties with acute or convalescent COVID-19. The CDR3 runs from the conserved cysteine through the conserved F or W. Each record gives: clone size, J gene, D gene, V gene, CDR3 DNA, CDR3 protein. A D gene is named only where the DNA matches it firmly. Rows may omit the clone size; those that give it use once, few, many or a size class.

size: -
J: TRBJ1-2
D: TRBD1
V: TRBV12-3/TRBV12-4
DNA: TGTGCCAGCAGGAGGGACAGGGGCTATGGCTACACCTTC
CDR3: CASRRDRGYGYTF

size: -
J: TRBJ1-1
D: -
V: TRBV28
DNA: TGTGCCAGCAGTTTCCAGGTGGACACTGAAGCTTTCTTT
CDR3: CASSFQVDTEAFF

size: -
J: TRBJ2-7
D: -
V: TRBV5-1
DNA: TGCGCCAGCAGCTTGAGGAGAGGGAGTTTCCCCTACGAGCAGTACTTC
CDR3: CASSLRRGSFPYEQYF

size: -
J: TRBJ1-6
D: -
V: TRBV7-9
DNA: TGTGCCAGCAGCTTTCCGGAGGGGCAGGCCCTCCACTTT
CDR3: CASSFPEGQALHF

size: -
J: TRBJ2-1
D: -
V: TRBV24-1
DNA: TGTGCCACCAGTGACCCAACCTTGGTAACGGGACTTCATAGCTCCTACAATGAGCAGTTCTTC
CDR3: CATSDPTLVTGLHSSYNEQFF

size: -
J: TRBJ1-5
D: -
V: TRBV11-2
DNA: TGTGCCAGCAGCTTTACAATGGGGGCCTCCCAGCCCCAGCATTTT
CDR3: CASSFTMGASQPQHF

size: -
J: TRBJ2-5
D: TRBD1
V: TRBV27
DNA: TGTGCCAGCAGTGTACTACAGGGGCAAGAGACCCAGTACTTC
CDR3: CASSVLQGQETQYF

size: -
J: TRBJ1-1
D: TRBD1
V: TRBV5-1
DNA: TGCGCCAGCAGCCCTTTGGTTACGTCTGAACCGGGACAGATGAACACTGAAGCTTTCTTT
CDR3: CASSPLVTSEPGQMNTEAFF

size: -
J: TRBJ2-3
D: TRBD1
V: TRBV2
DNA: TGTGCCAGCACCAGGGGGCGCACAGATACGCAGTATTTT
CDR3: CASTRGRTDTQYF

size: -
J: TRBJ2-7
D: -
V: TRBV28
DNA: TGTGCCAGCAGTTCCCGCCAGGGATTATCCTACGAGCAGTACTTC
CDR3: CASSSRQGLSYEQYF

size: once
J: TRBJ1-2
D: -
V: TRBV7-3
DNA: TGTGCCAGCAGCGCTTATGCGGGGGAGCGATATGGCTACACCTTT
CDR3: CASSAYAGERYGYTF

size: -
J: TRBJ1-6
D: TRBD1
V: TRBV27
DNA: TGTGCCAGCAGTGCCCGGACAGGGGTAAGGAATTCACCCCTCCACTTT
CDR3: CASSARTGVRNSPLHF

size: -
J: TRBJ1-4
D: -
V: TRBV19
DNA: TGTGCCAGTAGCCTCCCCCGGGGTGGGGCAACTAATGAAAAACTGTTTTTT
CDR3: CASSLPRGGATNEKLFF

size: -
J: TRBJ1-2
D: -
V: TRBV28
DNA: TGTGCCAGCAGAGTCCCCCAGGGAACGAATGGCTACACCTTC
CDR3: CASRVPQGTNGYTF

size: few
J: TRBJ2-7
D: -
V: TRBV27
DNA: TGTGCCAGCCATCCGACAGGATTCCTAACGCAGTACTTC
CDR3: CASHPTGFLTQYF

size: -
J: TRBJ1-1
D: TRBD1
V: TRBV18
DNA: TGTGCCAGCTCACTGGGACAGGGGACGAACACTGAAGCTTTCTTT
CDR3: CASSLGQGTNTEAFF

size: -
J: TRBJ1-1
D: -
V: TRBV6-4
DNA: TGTGCCAGCACCCCAGGGGACGTGAACACTGAAGCTTTCTTT
CDR3: CASTPGDVNTEAFF

size: -
J: TRBJ2-7
D: TRBD2
V: TRBV5-3
DNA: TGTGCCAGAAGCTTGGCCGCGGGAGTTGAACACGAGCAGTACTTC
CDR3: CARSLAAGVEHEQYF

size: -
J: TRBJ1-2
D: TRBD1
V: TRBV2
DNA: TGTGCCAGCAGAGGACAGGTGATAGTTGGCTACACCTTC
CDR3: CASRGQVIVGYTF

size: -
J: TRBJ2-2
D: TRBD2
V: TRBV18
DNA: TGTGCCAGCTCACTGACTAGCGGGAGCACCGGGGAGCTGTTTTTT
CDR3: CASSLTSGSTGELFF

size: -
J: TRBJ1-1
D: TRBD1
V: TRBV5-1
DNA: TGCGCCAGCAGCTTGGGGCAGGGGGTCGGTGAAGCTTTCTTT
CDR3: CASSLGQGVGEAFF

size: -
J: TRBJ1-1
D: -
V: TRBV11-3
DNA: TGTGCCAGCAGCTTAGGGGCAGGTAGAGCTTTCTTT
CDR3: CASSLGAGRAFF

size: once
J: TRBJ1-1
D: -
V: TRBV7-9
DNA: TGTGCCAGCAGCCGCGGGGATACTGCTTTCTTT
CDR3: CASSRGDTAFF

size: -
J: TRBJ1-6
D: -
V: TRBV11-1
DNA: TGTGCCAGCAGCCCAGGGTCCGTCTATAATTCACCCCTCCACTTT
CDR3: CASSPGSVYNSPLHF

size: -
J: TRBJ2-3
D: -
V: TRBV27
DNA: TGTGCCAGCAGTTTATCTCGGTGGAGGGGATTCACAGATACGCAGTATTTT
CDR3: CASSLSRWRGFTDTQYF

size: once
J: TRBJ2-2
D: TRBD2
V: TRBV4-2
DNA: TGTGCCGGCAGCCAACAGCGGGGGGGCCTTTCGGGGACCGGGGAGCTGTTTTTT
CDR3: CAGSQQRGGLSGTGELFF

size: few
J: TRBJ2-2
D: TRBD2
V: TRBV9
DNA: TGTGCCAGCAGCGAAAATAGCGGGACCTCTACCGGGGAGCTGTTTTTT
CDR3: CASSENSGTSTGELFF

size: -
J: TRBJ1-1
D: TRBD1
V: TRBV19
DNA: TGTGCCAGTAGTTTCGAATCCGGGACAGGAGGCGAGGGTGGGACTGAAGCTTTCTTT
CDR3: CASSFESGTGGEGGTEAFF

size: few
J: TRBJ2-3
D: TRBD1
V: TRBV27
DNA: TGTGCCAGCAGTGCTGGGACAGCCTTCACAGATACGCAGTATTTT
CDR3: CASSAGTAFTDTQYF

size: -
J: TRBJ1-2
D: TRBD1
V: TRBV5-1
DNA: TGCGCCAGCAGGTTCTCGGGACAGGGTCACAACTATGGCTACACCTTC
CDR3: CASRFSGQGHNYGYTF

size: -
J: TRBJ1-1
D: TRBD1
V: TRBV7-9
DNA: TGTGCCAGCAGCTTAGATGACAGGGCCGGTTCCACTGAAGCTTTCTTT
CDR3: CASSLDDRAGSTEAFF

size: -
J: TRBJ1-4
D: -
V: TRBV6-5
DNA: TGTGCCAGCAGTTCCCATTCTGGAGGTAAACTGTTTTTT
CDR3: CASSSHSGGKLFF

size: -
J: TRBJ2-5
D: -
V: TRBV6-6
DNA: TGTGCCAGCAGTTCTGACTTAGCGTCATTTGAGACCCAGTACTTC
CDR3: CASSSDLASFETQYF

size: -
J: TRBJ1-1
D: -
V: TRBV3-1/TRBV3-2
DNA: TGTGCCAGCAGCCAGGCCCCCCTCAGGGTTAGGACTGAAGCTTTCTTT
CDR3: CASSQAPLRVRTEAFF

size: once
J: TRBJ2-7
D: TRBD1
V: TRBV10-3
DNA: TGTGCCATCAGTGAGAGGGACAGAGCCTACGAGCAGTACTTC
CDR3: CAISERDRAYEQYF

size: -
J: TRBJ2-2
D: -
V: TRBV7-2
DNA: TGTGCCAGCAGCTTTTTGTCCTCTTATACCGGGGAGCTGTTTTTT
CDR3: CASSFLSSYTGELFF

size: -
J: TRBJ2-1
D: TRBD1
V: TRBV5-1
DNA: TGCGCCAGCAGAAACGGACAGGGGGCTGTTCCCGAGCAGTTCTTC
CDR3: CASRNGQGAVPEQFF

size: -
J: TRBJ2-1
D: TRBD2
V: TRBV5-1
DNA: TGCGCCAGCAGCTCCCGTACTAGCGGGAGGGTGGATGAGCAGTTCTTC
CDR3: CASSSRTSGRVDEQFF

size: -
J: TRBJ1-1
D: -
V: TRBV14
DNA: TGTGCCAGCAGCCGGACAAGGTCAGGGAAAGCTTTCTTT
CDR3: CASSRTRSGKAFF

size: -
J: TRBJ1-1
D: -
V: TRBV7-2
DNA: TGTGCCAGCAGCTCACTGTCGAATGCTGAAGCTTTCTTT
CDR3: CASSSLSNAEAFF

size: once
J: TRBJ2-7
D: -
V: TRBV21-1
DNA: TGTGCCAGCACCGAGAGGGCCAGTTGGGAGCAGTACTTC
CDR3: CASTERASWEQYF